This T cell receptor beta chain was retrieved from a study of breast tumors, draining lymph nodes, adjacent tissues. Samples came from axillary lymph nodes draining the breast cancer. The length of the CDR3 is 13 residues. Germline values: CDR1 SNHLY, CDR2 FYNNEI. The V segment lost 2 bases and the J segment 8 bases; nucleotides outside the gene matches: 4. TCRdb recomputed calls from the multiplex PCR reads with MiXCR, one row per CDR3 protein. The table records approximately 150,000 distinct CDR3 sequences, about 31% of them present only once. V gene TRBV2 combines with J gene TRBJ1-2; 8 nucleotides match TRBD1. The sequenced sample was axillary lymph node tissue. The receptor's source is a female donor with breast cancer. Some clones in this sample may be carry-over from other donors' samples. The CDR3 nucleotides are TGTGCCAGCAGTGAAAACAGGGGGATCGGCTACACCTTC. Protein sequence: CASSENRGIGYTF.